This T cell receptor beta chain was captured by sequencing in a study of regulatory T cells in long-lasting Graves disease. The germline V gene encodes CDR1 GTSNPN and CDR2 SVGIG (reference sequence). The CDR3 covers 11 residues. This clonotype occurred a few times. As yet, its antigen is unknown. At one end the junction does not follow the germline gene, possibly because of a read error. In building TCR beta libraries, iRepertoire HTBI primers were used together with Arm-PCR of CDR3 regions. TCRdb re-derived calls from the multiplex PCR reads in MiXCR, one entry per CDR3 protein. The sample holds roughly 610,000 distinct CDR3 sequences, 16% seen once. Sample time point: newly diagnosed GD, antithyroid drugs for less than 3 months. The TCR library was made from RNA extracted from PBMCs. General observations from the study: Persistent cases favored TRBV28, TRBJ1-2 and TRBJ2-5.

These data are also associated with another study on T cells in Graves' hyperthyroidism and ophthalmopathy.

The input for sequencing was peripheral blood mononuclear cells (PBMCs), taken at new diagnosis, from a patient treated with antithyroid drugs. V and J are TRBV30 and TRBJ2-7, with a possible D match to TRBD1 (7 bases). The source of this sequence is a man aged 18-30 years with Graves disease. The CDR3 spells CAWSVGQGDFF. The CDR3 DNA sequence: TGTGCCTGGAGTGTCGGTCAGGGGGACTTCTTC.